The T cell receptor beta chain described here comes from a study of T cell responses to AZD1222 COVID-19 vaccine. V lost 1 base, J lost 3 bases, and 4 bases lay in between. Germline assignment: CDR1 SGHTA and CDR2 FQGTGA. The CDR3 runs 13 residues. Points from the study as a whole: Scientists sampled the repertoires only once the peak T cell response had passed. Per reports, nearly half of all spike-specific TCRs target regions that are unmutated in variants. Among vaccine-associated CD4 TCRs, coverage spanned spike, with dominance at 160-218 and 743-854.

Generated by immunoSEQ multiplex PCR, the TCRdb table keeps only in-frame clones and is missing some. Among 100,000 or so clones listed, about 90% were seen once. To note about this clone: Its antigen is not identified.

The starting material was peripheral blood, obtained on day 0 of AZD1222 vaccination. This sequence was found in an adult in good health. The chain recombines TRBV7-3 with TRBJ2-1; D not certain. For the CDR3, the DNA is TGTGCCAGCAGCTTAAGCGTCTACAATGAGCAGTTCTTC. Translation: CASSLSVYNEQFF. The variable domain in full, with the rest retrieved from reference TRBV7-3 and TRBJ2-1, is GAGVSQTPSNKVTEKGKYVELRCDPISGHTALYWYRQSLGQGPEFLIYFQGTGAADDSGLPNDRFFAVRPEGSVSTLKIQRTERGDSAVYLCASSLSVYNEQFFGPGTRLTVL.